Below, one TCR beta chain is given with its context. The target antigen is unknown. The record originates from a study of T-cell memory formation after mild COVID-19. General observations from the study: Contracting CD4+ clones lay largely in CM and EM, with CD8+ ones residing in EMRA.

This CDR3 region has 15 residues. With 2 bases clipped from V and 4 bases from J, the junction kept 7 bases outside the gene matches. Per germline, CDR1 SGHNT and CDR2 YYREEE (reference sequence). TCRdb recomputed calls from the 5' RACE reads with MiXCR, one row per CDR3 protein. The sample contains over 450,000 distinct CDR3 sequences, about 20% of which appear only once. The specimen sequenced was PBMCs or a T cell subset sorted from them (not recorded which). This sequence originates from an adult woman who had mild COVID-19 (a few samples of this study predate the infection). Cell type and time point are not known. The chain has TRBV5-4 and TRBJ1-1; 8 nucleotides agree with TRBD1. CDR3: CASSFGRQGFTEAFF. CDR3 coding DNA: TGTGCCAGCAGCTTTGGAAGACAGGGGTTCACTGAAGCTTTCTTT.